This T cell receptor beta chain was sequenced during a study of blood T cell repertoires in COVID-19. In the study overall: Samples taken during acute and convalescent COVID-19 were collected in the United States, Italy and Spain. Nucleic acid was either cDNA or gDNA, and it came from T cells, B-cell-depleted T cells, or PBMCs.

Under the authors' procedure: Cell counts per sample came from amplifying reference gene primers. Repertoires were generated with immunoSEQ multiplex PCR, while TCRdb's copy carries only in-frame clones and drops some. The V and J calls and clone size were taken over from that table, and D and trimming were inferred from the DNA. The sample has some 170,000 clones; about 86% are singletons. Unmatched junction bases numbered 8, after V lost 5 bases and J lost 2 bases. Germline assignment: CDR1 MDHEN and CDR2 SYDVKM. The CDR3 has 15 residues. This receptor was identified in a woman over 75 with acute or convalescent COVID-19. J is TRBJ1-2 and V is TRBV28, with 7 bases aligning to TRBD1. The specimen sequenced was peripheral blood. The CDR3 nucleotides are TGTGCCAGCAGTCCGGCGACAGGGTTCAACTATGGCTACACCTTC. It specifies CASSPATGFNYGYTF.